This paragraph reports one T cell receptor beta chain. This entry is derived from a study of blood T cell repertoires in COVID-19. About the study: The study drew acute and convalescent COVID-19 samples from the United States, Italy and Spain. T cells, B-cell-depleted T cells, or PBMCs supplied cDNA or gDNA.

Measured with immunoSEQ multiplex PCR; TCRdb has only the in-frame clones, and not every one. The sample lists a few hundred thousand clones; roughly 87% were seen once. J lost 5 bases, V lost 4 bases, and 10 bases had no gene match. CDR1 is LGHNA and CDR2 is YNFKEQ in the germline V gene. The CDR3 length is 16 residues. The sequenced sample consisted of peripheral blood. The receptor was derived from a man in his forties or fifties with active or convalescent COVID-19. The chain uses TRBV4-2 and TRBJ2-4; 8 nucleotides align to TRBD1. The CDR3 DNA is TGTGCCAGCAGCCCTCGGACAGGGTTGGTCGAAAACATTCAGTACTTC. Translation: CASSPRTGLVENIQYF.